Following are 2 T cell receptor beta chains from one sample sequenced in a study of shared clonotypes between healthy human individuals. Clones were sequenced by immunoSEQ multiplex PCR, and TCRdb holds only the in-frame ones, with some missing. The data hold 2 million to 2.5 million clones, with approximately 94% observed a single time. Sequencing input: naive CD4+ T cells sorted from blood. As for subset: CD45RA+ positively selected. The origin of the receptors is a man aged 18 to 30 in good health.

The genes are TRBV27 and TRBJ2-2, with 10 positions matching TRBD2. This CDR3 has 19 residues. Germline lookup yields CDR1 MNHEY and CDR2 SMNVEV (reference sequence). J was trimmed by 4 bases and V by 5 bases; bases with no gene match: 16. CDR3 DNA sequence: TGTGCCAGCAGTCTCTTTAGCGGGAGGACCCTCTTTACCACCGGGGAGCTGTTTTTT. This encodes CASSLFSGRTLFTTGELFF.

CDR3 in amino acids: CASRMGGQAYEQYF. The CDR3 DNA reads TGTGCCAGCAGGATGGGGGGACAGGCCTACGAGCAGTACTTC. The chain uses TRBV6-1 and TRBJ2-7; 8 nucleotides line up with TRBD1. The CDR3 has 14 residues. Trimming took 6 bases from V and 2 from J; bases not matched to a gene: 6. Germline V lookup: CDR1 MNHNS, CDR2 SASEGT.